This T cell receptor (beta chain) was captured in a study of blood T cell repertoires in COVID-19 (dated by TCRdb to 2018 to 2021). Concerning the study at large: Collaborator samples came from the United States, Italy and Spain and covered acute and convalescent phases of COVID-19. The prospective study material was composed of cDNA or gDNA derived from T cells, B-cell-depleted T cells, or PBMCs. Subjects who had been exposed to COVID-19, were actively infected with it, or had recovered from it provided the deeply sampled blood TCRbeta repertoires that made up the dataset. A freely available public database, intended as a resource for researchers studying the immune response to SARS-CoV-2, is where the repertoires were released. The samples were drawn from the first 160 participants of the ongoing ImmuneRACE study and from 1,254 subjects provided by 6 global collaborators. Nearly every sample came with metadata listing a de-identified subject ID, COVID-19 status, age in years and sex. Where available, HLA class I and class II types were obtained from metadata supplied by the sample provider rather than from assay-based typing.

The junction shows trimming of 2 bases on V and 10 bases on J, and the gene matches do not reach 6 bases of it. Its CDR3 holds 15 amino acids, cysteine through phenylalanine. This entry keeps only the CDR3 DNA: 45 bases, framed from base 1. CDR1 KGHDR and CDR2 SFDVKD are derived from the germline V gene. On the study overall, not on this receptor specifically: How much clinical and demographic metadata was included differed by source and by participant, and the metadata was provided uncurated.

Turning to this clone: Its antigen is not yet known. Base qualities are not provided; no much larger clone lies one nucleotide away.

TCRbeta CDR3 regions were amplified from genomic DNA using the immunoSEQ Assay, a bias-controlled multiplex PCR. In the source study's methods: Nucleated cell counts per sample were estimated from amplification of reference gene primers within the assay. To quantify the absolute abundance of each unique TCRbeta CDR3 rearrangement, sequence reads were collapsed and filtered. For each sample, productive Simpson clonality was calculated as the square root of Simpson's diversity index across productive rearrangements. Imported from immuneACCESS, the table was reduced by TCRdb to in-frame sequences with V and J called. These copies leave out some clones; in studies compared against another copy, an unresolved V gene accounts for under half, and the cause of the remainder is not known. For V, J and clone size, that table is used; D and trimming come from the DNA. The sample includes approximately 75,000 clones, with roughly 82% observed a single time. Around 30% of the sample belongs to the ten largest clones.

Each collaborating institution followed its own protocols to collect whole blood in K2EDTA tubes. Collaborator samples were shipped for TCRbeta analysis as frozen whole blood, isolated PBMCs, or DNA extracted from either sample type. This receptor was obtained from an elderly woman with active or convalescent COVID-19. Sequenced sample: peripheral blood. The V and J genes are TRBV24-1 and TRBJ1-4; 10 central nucleotides agree with TRBD1. The DNA is as follows: TGTGCCACCAGTGATTCCGGGACAGGGGATGGAAAACTGTTTTTT. This translates into CATSDSGTGDGKLFF.